Listed below are T cell receptor beta chains from one sample, sequenced in a study of T cell repertoires in cytomegalovirus infection. TCRdb called the reads again in MiXCR, with one record for every CDR3 protein. In the table there are approximately 400,000 distinct CDR3 sequences, roughly 30% of which are singletons. Sequences were obtained from PBMCs. All receptors come from a human donor in good health (CMV status not recorded). Some clones in this sample may be carry-over from other donors' samples. Both conserved end residues are part of each CDR3. A D gene is named only where the DNA matches it firmly. Clone size is shown for a subset of rows, as once, few, many or a class of expanded clone.

J gene: TRBJ2-7; D gene: TRBD1; V gene: TRBV7-9; clone size: few; CDR3 protein: CASSFPQGVSSYEQYF; CDR3 DNA: TGTGCCAGCAGCTTCCCACAGGGGGTCAGCTCCTACGAGCAGTACTTC
J gene: TRBJ1-1; D gene: -; V gene: TRBV7-6; clone size: many; CDR3 protein: CASSDSVGLNTEAFF; CDR3 DNA: TGTGCCAGCAGCGATTCGGTAGGGCTGAACACTGAAGCTTTCTTT
J gene: TRBJ1-4; D gene: -; V gene: TRBV6-5; clone size: -; CDR3 protein: CASSYGQGTNEKLFF; CDR3 DNA: TGTGCCAGCAGTTACGGCCAGGGAACTAATGAAAAACTGTTTTTT
J gene: TRBJ2-3; D gene: TRBD2; V gene: TRBV2; clone size: many; CDR3 protein: CASSERVAGGTDTQYF; CDR3 DNA: TGTGCCAGCAGTGAACGGGTGGCGGGGGGCACAGATACGCAGTATTTT
J gene: TRBJ1-6; D gene: -; V gene: TRBV19; clone size: -; CDR3 protein: CASSPAPTYNSPLHF; CDR3 DNA: TGTGCCAGTAGTCCAGCCCCGACCTATAATTCACCCCTCCACTTT
J gene: TRBJ1-4; D gene: -; V gene: TRBV19; clone size: -; CDR3 protein: CASSIWASSNEKLFF; CDR3 DNA: TGTGCCAGTAGTATATGGGCCAGCTCTAATGAAAAACTGTTTTTT
J gene: TRBJ1-3; D gene: -; V gene: TRBV7-2; clone size: -; CDR3 protein: CASSVGGAGNTIYF; CDR3 DNA: TGTGCCAGCAGCGTAGGAGGAGCTGGAAACACCATATATTTT
J gene: TRBJ2-1; D gene: TRBD1; V gene: TRBV12-3/TRBV12-4; clone size: few; CDR3 protein: CASSTGGAGNEQFF; CDR3 DNA: TGTGCCAGCAGTACAGGGGGCGCGGGGAATGAGCAGTTCTTC
J gene: TRBJ2-7; D gene: -; V gene: TRBV7-2; clone size: -; CDR3 protein: CASNSRGGSGLEQYF; CDR3 DNA: TGTGCCAGCAATTCCAGAGGCGGCAGTGGATTGGAGCAGTACTTC
J gene: TRBJ2-3; D gene: TRBD2; V gene: TRBV7-2; clone size: -; CDR3 protein: CASSTGLAGGTETQSF; CDR3 DNA: TGTGCCAGCAGCACGGGGTTGGCGGGGGGTACAGAGACGCAGTCTTTT
J gene: TRBJ1-5; D gene: TRBD1; V gene: TRBV7-8; clone size: few; CDR3 protein: CASSLDRARGPQHF; CDR3 DNA: TGTGCCAGCAGCTTGGACAGGGCCCGGGGGCCCCAGCATTTT
J gene: TRBJ2-1; D gene: -; V gene: TRBV11-1; clone size: few; CDR3 protein: CASSLGQGTHSYNEQFF; CDR3 DNA: TGTGCCAGCAGCTTAGGCCAGGGGACACACTCCTACAATGAGCAGTTCTTC
J gene: TRBJ1-2; D gene: -; V gene: TRBV7-8; clone size: many; CDR3 protein: CASSLASGDYGYTF; CDR3 DNA: TGTGCCAGCAGCTTAGCCTCCGGGGACTATGGCTACACCTTC
J gene: TRBJ2-3; D gene: -; V gene: TRBV10-2; clone size: few; CDR3 protein: CASSPGRIGTDTQYF; CDR3 DNA: TGCGCCAGCAGCCCGGGACGGATAGGGACAGATACGCAGTATTTT
J gene: TRBJ2-4; D gene: TRBD2; V gene: TRBV7-2; clone size: many; CDR3 protein: CASSISGGAKNIQYF; CDR3 DNA: TGTGCCAGCAGCATTAGCGGGGGGGCCAAAAACATTCAGTACTTC
J gene: TRBJ1-2; D gene: -; V gene: TRBV7-9; clone size: -; CDR3 protein: CASSSPGPPYGYTF; CDR3 DNA: TGTGCCAGCAGCTCCCCAGGTCCCCCCTATGGCTACACCTTC
J gene: TRBJ2-5; D gene: TRBD1; V gene: TRBV2; clone size: -; CDR3 protein: CASRDRLSETQYF; CDR3 DNA: TGTGCCAGCAGGGACAGGCTGTCTGAGACCCAGTACTTC
J gene: TRBJ2-3; D gene: TRBD2; V gene: TRBV12-3/TRBV12-4; clone size: few; CDR3 protein: CASRLGLDTDTQYF; CDR3 DNA: TGTGCCAGCAGACTTGGACTAGACACAGATACGCAGTATTTT
J gene: TRBJ1-6; D gene: -; V gene: TRBV7-9; clone size: few; CDR3 protein: CASSLARSDSPLHF; CDR3 DNA: TGTGCCAGCAGCTTGGCCCGGTCGGATTCACCCCTCCACTTT
J gene: TRBJ1-6; D gene: -; V gene: TRBV20-1; clone size: few; CDR3 protein: CSASYVNNSPLHF; CDR3 DNA: TGCAGTGCTAGTTACGTGAACAATTCACCCCTCCACTTT
J gene: TRBJ1-3; D gene: -; V gene: TRBV6-6; clone size: few; CDR3 protein: CASSYPSGDTIYF; CDR3 DNA: TGTGCCAGCAGTTACCCCTCCGGAGACACCATATATTTT
J gene: TRBJ1-6; D gene: TRBD1; V gene: TRBV7-9; clone size: few; CDR3 protein: CASSVGTVNSPLHF; CDR3 DNA: TGTGCCAGCAGCGTCGGGACAGTCAATTCACCCCTCCACTTT